One TCR beta chain is described in this entry. No antigen is known for it. The sample comes from a study of T cell responses to AZD1222 COVID-19 vaccine. Points from the study as a whole: White British people made up most donors, females outnumbered males, and clonal diversity was possibly underestimated. Within unmutated variant regions lay the reported targets of nearly half of spike-specific TCRs. Baseline seropositivity characterized only six AZD1222 recipients. Sampling captured repertoires only after the peak T cell response.

CDR3 length equals 15 residues. The germline gives CDR1 KGHSH, CDR2 LQKENI. The V and J ends lost 4 bases and 7 bases respectively, with 17 bases between them. This table comes from immunoSEQ multiplex PCR, and its TCRdb copy is limited to in-frame clones, with some not included. The data show 150,000 or so clones, around 88% seen once. The source is an adult in good health. The sequencing used peripheral blood, collected on day 0 of AZD1222 vaccination. The chain uses TRBV18 and TRBJ1-5; tentatively, D is TRBD1 (5 bases). CDR3 coding DNA: TGTGCCAGCTCACGAACGGGGGGGAACCAGCAGCCCCAGCATTTT. This gives the protein CASSRTGGNQQPQHF.